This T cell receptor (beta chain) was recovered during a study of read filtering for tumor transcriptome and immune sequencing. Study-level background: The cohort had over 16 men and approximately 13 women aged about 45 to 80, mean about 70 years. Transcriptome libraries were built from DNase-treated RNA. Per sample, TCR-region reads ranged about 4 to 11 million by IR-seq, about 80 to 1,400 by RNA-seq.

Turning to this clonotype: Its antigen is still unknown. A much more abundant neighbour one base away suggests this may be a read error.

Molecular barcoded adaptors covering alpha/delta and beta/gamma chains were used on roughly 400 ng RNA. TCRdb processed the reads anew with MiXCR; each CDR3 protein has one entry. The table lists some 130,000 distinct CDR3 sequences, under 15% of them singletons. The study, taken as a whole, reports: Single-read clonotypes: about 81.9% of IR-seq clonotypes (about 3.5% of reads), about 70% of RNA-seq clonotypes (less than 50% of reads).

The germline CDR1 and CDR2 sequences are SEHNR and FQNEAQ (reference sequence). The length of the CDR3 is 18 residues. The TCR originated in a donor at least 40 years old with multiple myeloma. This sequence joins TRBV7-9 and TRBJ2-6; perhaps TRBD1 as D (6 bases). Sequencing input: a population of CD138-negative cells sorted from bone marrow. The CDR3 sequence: CASRLGWGPDSGANVLTF. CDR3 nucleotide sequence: TGTGCCAGCCGCTTAGGTTGGGGGCCCGACTCTGGGGCCAACGTCCTGACTTTC.